This T cell receptor (beta chain) emerged from a study of sequential checkpoint blockade in melanoma. The sample's treatment: randomized to nivolumab then ipilimumab (arm A) or the reverse (arm B). DNA-damaging chemotherapy had not been given to any patient beforehand. The assay was immunoSEQ multiplex PCR, and TCRdb's table has in-frame clones only and misses some. The table lists 18,000 or so clones, under 60% of them singletons. This CDR3 region has 15 residues. V dropped 6 bases and J dropped 6; count of bases not matched to a gene: 10. Germline CDR1 MNHNY, CDR2 SVGAGI (reference sequence). This receptor was obtained from a human donor with melanoma. J is TRBJ1-5 and V is TRBV6-6; 8 positions match TRBD1. The material was CD8+ T cells sorted from blood (inferred from file names), obtained from a patient given nivolumab and ipilimumab in sequence. CDR3: CASSSRQGIVQPQHF. The CDR3 DNA follows: TGTGCCAGCAGCAGTAGACAGGGGATAGTTCAGCCCCAGCATTTT.